These T cell receptor beta chains were read from a single sample in a study of blood T cell repertoires in COVID-19. The assay was immunoSEQ multiplex PCR, and TCRdb's table has in-frame clones only and misses some. The data contain roughly 320,000 clones, 90% of them singletons. Specimen: PBMCs or T cells enriched from blood (not recorded which). The receptors here all came from a woman in her 30s who had been exposed to COVID-19. Both conserved end residues are trimmed from each CDR3. The order of the fields is V gene, CDR3 protein.

v_gene: TRBV7-6; CDR3aa: ASSSQDGTSNGETQY
v_gene: TRBV6-5; CDR3aa: ASGLRDSGELF
v_gene: TRBV18; CDR3aa: ASSPVTGGAQNIQY
v_gene: TRBV18; CDR3aa: ASSPGQGEQY
v_gene: TRBV7-8; CDR3aa: ASSLAAEGISMPSGNTIY
v_gene: TRBV5-5; CDR3aa: ASSLEPSYGYT
v_gene: TRBV2; CDR3aa: ASGRDRADSNQPQH
v_gene: TRBV28; CDR3aa: ASRQDREFTEAF
v_gene: TRBV4-1; CDR3aa: ASSQGSQALLSSYNEQF
v_gene: TRBV19; CDR3aa: ASSMGGFGNQPQH
v_gene: TRBV27; CDR3aa: ASSFSLTGGANYGYT
v_gene: TRBV18; CDR3aa: ASSPDTSGGYEQY
v_gene: TRBV7-9; CDR3aa: ASSLALTEANYGYT
v_gene: TRBV7-6; CDR3aa: ASSAPGQGKLF
v_gene: TRBV19; CDR3aa: ASNLIGGDNEQF
v_gene: TRBV9; CDR3aa: ASSGSSYNEQF
v_gene: TRBV24-1; CDR3aa: ATSDGTIANTGELF
v_gene: TRBV7-9; CDR3aa: ASSPRTGPYEQY
v_gene: TRBV6-5; CDR3aa: ASSYLGTGYGYT
v_gene: TRBV6-2/TRBV6-3; CDR3aa: ASSFTGLGTEAF
v_gene: TRBV25-1; CDR3aa: ATPGREGTEAF
v_gene: TRBV4-3; CDR3aa: ASSPGHLSNYGYT
v_gene: TRBV27; CDR3aa: ASSSPGQGAQETQY
v_gene: TRBV5-1; CDR3aa: ASSRDNAVDYGYT
v_gene: TRBV7-2; CDR3aa: ASSPSGLAGYEQY
v_gene: TRBV9; CDR3aa: ASSVEDSLNQPQH
v_gene: TRBV3-1/TRBV3-2; CDR3aa: ASSHRAGRLY
v_gene: TRBV11-2; CDR3aa: ASSYDRGGTEAF
v_gene: TRBV5-1; CDR3aa: ASREFRTYEQY
v_gene: TRBV12-3/TRBV12-4; CDR3aa: ASSLHRDLEQY
v_gene: TRBV11-1; CDR3aa: ASSFGTGYTIY
v_gene: TRBV29-1; CDR3aa: SDYRVGYT
v_gene: TRBV28; CDR3aa: ASSSTGAPSYEQY
v_gene: TRBV2; CDR3aa: ASAADRDETQY
v_gene: TRBV2; CDR3aa: ASRLGQNSGNTIY
v_gene: TRBV7-8; CDR3aa: ASSSDRDNTEAF
v_gene: TRBV4-1; CDR3aa: ASSLTGTWGYT
v_gene: TRBV5-1; CDR3aa: ASSSRVEGYEQY
v_gene: TRBV5-8; CDR3aa: ASRNGRDRHYGYT
v_gene: TRBV6-5; CDR3aa: ASSSRTGNTGELF
v_gene: TRBV4-3; CDR3aa: ASSQTPTGGVGYGYT
v_gene: TRBV27; CDR3aa: ASSYQGDLANYGYT